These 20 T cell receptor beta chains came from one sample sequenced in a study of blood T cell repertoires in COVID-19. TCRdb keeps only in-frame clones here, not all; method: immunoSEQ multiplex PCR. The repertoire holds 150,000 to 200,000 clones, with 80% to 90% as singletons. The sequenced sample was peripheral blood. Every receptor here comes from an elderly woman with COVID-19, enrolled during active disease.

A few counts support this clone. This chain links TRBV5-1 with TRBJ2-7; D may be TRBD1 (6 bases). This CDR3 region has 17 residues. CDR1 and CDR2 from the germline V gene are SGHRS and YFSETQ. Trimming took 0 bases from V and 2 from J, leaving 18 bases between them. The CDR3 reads CASSLGALAGATYEQYF. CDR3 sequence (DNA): TGCGCCAGCAGCTTGGGGGCTTTGGCAGGGGCTACCTACGAGCAGTACTTC. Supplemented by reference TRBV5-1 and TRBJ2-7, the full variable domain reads KAGVTQTPRYLIKTRGQQVTLSCSPISGHRSVSWYQQTPGQGLQFLFEYFSETQRNKGNFPGRFSGRQFSNSRSEMNVSTLELGDSALYLCASSLGALAGATYEQYFGPGTRLTVT.

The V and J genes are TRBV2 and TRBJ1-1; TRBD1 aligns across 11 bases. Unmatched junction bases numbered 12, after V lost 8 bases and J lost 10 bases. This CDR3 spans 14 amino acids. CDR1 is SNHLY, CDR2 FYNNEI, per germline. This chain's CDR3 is CASAKDRGRDPAFF. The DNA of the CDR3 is TGTGCCAGCGCGAAGGACAGGGGGCGAGATCCAGCTTTCTTT.

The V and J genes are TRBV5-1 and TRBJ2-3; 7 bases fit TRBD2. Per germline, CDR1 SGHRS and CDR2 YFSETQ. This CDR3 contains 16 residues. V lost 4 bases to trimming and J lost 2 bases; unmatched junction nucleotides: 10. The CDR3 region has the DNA TGCGCCAGCAGCCTCTCCGAGCGGGGTTACACAGATACGCAGTATTTT. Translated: CASSLSERGYTDTQYF.

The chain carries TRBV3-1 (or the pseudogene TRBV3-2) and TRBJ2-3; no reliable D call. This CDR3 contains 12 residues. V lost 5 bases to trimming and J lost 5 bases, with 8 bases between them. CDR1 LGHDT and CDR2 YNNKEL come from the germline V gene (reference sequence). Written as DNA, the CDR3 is TGTGCCAGCAGCTCCTATAGAGATACGCAGTATTTT. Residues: CASSSYRDTQYF.

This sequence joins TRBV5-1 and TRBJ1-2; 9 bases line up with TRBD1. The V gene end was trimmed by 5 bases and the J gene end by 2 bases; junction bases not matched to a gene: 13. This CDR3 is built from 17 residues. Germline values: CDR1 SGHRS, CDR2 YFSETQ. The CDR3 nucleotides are TGCGCCAGCAGACAGGGGGCTTTCGAATATTCGAACTATGGCTACACCTTC. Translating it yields CASRQGAFEYSNYGYTF.

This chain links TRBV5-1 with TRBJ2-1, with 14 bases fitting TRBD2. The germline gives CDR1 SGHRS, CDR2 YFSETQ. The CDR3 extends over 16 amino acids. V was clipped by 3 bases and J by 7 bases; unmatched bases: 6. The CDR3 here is CASSSPGLAGVNEQFF. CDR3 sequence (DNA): TGCGCCAGCAGCTCGCCGGGACTAGCGGGAGTTAATGAGCAGTTCTTC.

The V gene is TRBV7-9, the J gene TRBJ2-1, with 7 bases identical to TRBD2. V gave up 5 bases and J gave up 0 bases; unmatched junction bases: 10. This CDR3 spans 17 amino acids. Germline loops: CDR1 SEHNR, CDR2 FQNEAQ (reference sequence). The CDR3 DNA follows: TGTGCCAGCAGCCGAGATGCCCCGGGGGGCTCCTACAATGAGCAGTTCTTC. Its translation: CASSRDAPGGSYNEQFF.

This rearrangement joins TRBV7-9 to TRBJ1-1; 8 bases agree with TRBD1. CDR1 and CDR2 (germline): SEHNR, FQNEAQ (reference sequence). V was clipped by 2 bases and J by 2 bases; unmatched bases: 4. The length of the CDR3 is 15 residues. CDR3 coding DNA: TGTGCCAGCAGCTTAAGCACAGGGGGAAACACTGAAGCTTTCTTT. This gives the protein CASSLSTGGNTEAFF. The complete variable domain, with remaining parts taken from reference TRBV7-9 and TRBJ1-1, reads DTGVSQNPRHKITKRGQNVTFRCDPISEHNRLYWYRQTLGQGPEFLTYFQNEAQLEKSRLLSDRFSAERPKGSFSTLEIQRTEQGDSAMYLCASSLSTGGNTEAFFGQGTRLTVV.

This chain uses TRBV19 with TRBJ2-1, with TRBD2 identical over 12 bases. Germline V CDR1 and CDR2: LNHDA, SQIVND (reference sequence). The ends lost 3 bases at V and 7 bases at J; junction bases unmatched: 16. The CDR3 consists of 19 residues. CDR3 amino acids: CASSIFAPASGGAGNEQFF. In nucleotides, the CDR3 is TGTGCCAGTAGTATTTTTGCTCCCGCTAGCGGGGGGGCGGGGAATGAGCAGTTCTTC. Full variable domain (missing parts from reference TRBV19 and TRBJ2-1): DGGITQSPKYLFRKEGQNVTLSCEQNLNHDAMYWYRQDPGQGLRLIYYSQIVNDFQKGDIAEGYSVSREKKESFPLTVTSAQKNPTAFYLCASSIFAPASGGAGNEQFFGPGTRLTVL.

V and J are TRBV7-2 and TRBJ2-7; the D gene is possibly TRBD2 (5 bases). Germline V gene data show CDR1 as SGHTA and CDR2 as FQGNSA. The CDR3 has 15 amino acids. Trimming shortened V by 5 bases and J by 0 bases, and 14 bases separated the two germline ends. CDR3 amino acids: CASSGGRSRSYEQYF. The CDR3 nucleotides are TGTGCCAGCAGCGGAGGACGTAGCCGCTCCTACGAGCAGTACTTC. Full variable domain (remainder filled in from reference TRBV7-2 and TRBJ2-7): GAGVSQSPSNKVTEKGKDVELRCDPISGHTALYWYRQSLGQGLEFLIYFQGNSAPDKSGLPSDRFSAERTGGSVSTLTIQRTQQEDSAVYLCASSGGRSRSYEQYFGPGTRLTVT.

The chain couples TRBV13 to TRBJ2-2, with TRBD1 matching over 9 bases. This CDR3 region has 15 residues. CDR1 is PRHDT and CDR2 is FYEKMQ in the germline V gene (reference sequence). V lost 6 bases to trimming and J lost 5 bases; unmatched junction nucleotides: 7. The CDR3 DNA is TGTGCCAGCAGGTCCGGGACAGGGCTTACCGGGGAGCTGTTTTTT. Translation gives CASRSGTGLTGELFF.

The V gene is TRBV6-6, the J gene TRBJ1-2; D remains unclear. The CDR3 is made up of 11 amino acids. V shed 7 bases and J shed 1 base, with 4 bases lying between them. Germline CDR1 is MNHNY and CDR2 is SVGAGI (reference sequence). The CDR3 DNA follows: TGTGCCAGCAACAGTAACTATGGCTACACCTTC. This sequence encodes CASNSNYGYTF.

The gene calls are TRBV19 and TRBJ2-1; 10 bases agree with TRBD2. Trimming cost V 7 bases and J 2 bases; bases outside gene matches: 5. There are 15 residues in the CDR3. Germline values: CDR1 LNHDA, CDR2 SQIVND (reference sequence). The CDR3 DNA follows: TGTGCCAGTACCCCAGGGACTAGCGCCTACAATGAGCAGTTCTTC. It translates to CASTPGTSAYNEQFF.

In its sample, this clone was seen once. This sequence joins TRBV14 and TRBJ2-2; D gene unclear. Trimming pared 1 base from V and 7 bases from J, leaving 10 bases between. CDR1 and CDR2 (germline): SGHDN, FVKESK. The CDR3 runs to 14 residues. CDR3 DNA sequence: TGTGCCAGCAGCCAAGTTCCGAGTATCGGGGAGCTGTTTTTT. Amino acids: CASSQVPSIGELFF.

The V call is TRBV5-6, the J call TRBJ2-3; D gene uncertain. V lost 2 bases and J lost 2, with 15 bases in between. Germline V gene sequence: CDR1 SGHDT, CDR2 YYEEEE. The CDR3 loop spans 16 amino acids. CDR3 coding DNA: TGTGCCAGCAGCTTCGGTACCGCTGCTTCCACAGATACGCAGTATTTT. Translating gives CASSFGTAASTDTQYF.

CDR3 in amino acids: CAWSTNFGTGGNQPQHF. The CDR3 DNA follows: TGTGCCTGGAGTACAAACTTCGGGACAGGGGGCAATCAGCCCCAGCATTTT. The chain joins TRBV30 to TRBJ1-5, with 10 bases identical to TRBD1. CDR3 size: 17 residues. V was pared by 2 bases and J by 2 bases, with 9 bases of the junction left unmatched. Germline values: CDR1 GTSNPN, CDR2 SVGIG (reference sequence).

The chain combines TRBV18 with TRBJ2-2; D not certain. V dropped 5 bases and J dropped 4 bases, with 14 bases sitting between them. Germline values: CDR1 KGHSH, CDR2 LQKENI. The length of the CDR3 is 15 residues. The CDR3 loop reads CASSTTRLGTGELFF. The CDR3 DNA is TGTGCCAGCTCAACTACGAGGCTAGGCACCGGGGAGCTGTTTTTT. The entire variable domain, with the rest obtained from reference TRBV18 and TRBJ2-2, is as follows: NAGVMQNPRHLVRRRGQEARLRCSPMKGHSHVYWYRQLPEEGLKFMVYLQKENIIDESGMPKERFSAEFPKEGPSILRIQQVVRGDSAAYFCASSTTRLGTGELFFGEGSRLTVL.

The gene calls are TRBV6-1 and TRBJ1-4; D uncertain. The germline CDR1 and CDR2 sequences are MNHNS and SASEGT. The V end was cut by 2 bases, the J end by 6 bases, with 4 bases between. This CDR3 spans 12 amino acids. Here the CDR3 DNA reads TGTGCCAGCAGTGAACTTTATGAAAAACTGTTTTTT. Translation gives CASSELYEKLFF.

This CDR3 is CASSLTGTYEQYF. The CDR3 DNA is TGTGCCAGCAGCCTGACAGGAACCTACGAGCAGTACTTC. V gene TRBV6-5 combines with J gene TRBJ2-7, with TRBD1 as a possible D gene (6 bases). Trimming took off 6 bases at V and 2 bases at J, with 11 bases between the two ends. This CDR3 has 13 amino acids. Per the germline V gene, CDR1 is MNHEY and CDR2 is SVGAGI.

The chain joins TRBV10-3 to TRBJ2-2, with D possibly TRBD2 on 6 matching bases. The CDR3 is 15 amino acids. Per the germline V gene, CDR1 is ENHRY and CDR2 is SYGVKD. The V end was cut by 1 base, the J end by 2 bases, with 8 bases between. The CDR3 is CAISEYSGNTGELFF. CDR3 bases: TGTGCCATCAGTGAGTATAGCGGCAACACCGGGGAGCTGTTTTTT.